These 21 T cell receptor beta chains share one sample of origin, sequenced in a study of shared T cell receptors in the human thymus listed by TCRdb under 2021. The library relied on the immunoSEQ multiplex PCR assay. Here the immuneACCESS table is served through TCRdb, limited to in-frame sequences with V and J called. Missing clones are a known gap in these copies; in checked studies unresolved V genes cover under half, and the rest lacks a known reason. Across this sample there are about 380,000 clones, with approximately 95% seen only once. The ten largest make up roughly 0.021% of the sample. The sequenced material came from thymocytes. The receptors here all came from a human donor.

The rearrangement joins TRBV27 to TRBJ1-2, with D perhaps TRBD1 (5 bases). The V gene lost 6 bases and the J gene lost 8 bases, with 22 bases spanning the gap. This CDR3 spans 15 amino acids. Germline-derived CDR1 and CDR2 are MNHEY and SMNVEV (reference sequence). The CDR3 is CASSQTGRGMRGYTF. CDR3 nucleotide sequence: TGTGCCAGCAGCCAAACGGGACGAGGAATGAGGGGCTACACCTTC.

In this sample, this clone turned up once. V and J are TRBV6-6 and TRBJ2-7; D is ambiguous. CDR3 length equals 13 residues. The V and J ends lost 7 bases and 0 bases respectively, with 10 bases between them. Germline V gene data show CDR1 as MNHNY and CDR2 as SVGAGI (reference sequence). The CDR3 here is CASTNSHSYEQYF. CDR3 coding DNA: TGTGCCAGCACTAATAGCCACTCCTACGAGCAGTACTTC.

The rearrangement links TRBV18 to TRBJ1-1; unclear D gene. The CDR3 is made up of 14 amino acids. In germline, CDR1 is KGHSH, CDR2 LQKENI. Trimming pared 0 bases from V and 1 base from J, leaving 6 bases between. The CDR3 spells CASSPPGENTEAFF. CDR3 bases: TGTGCCAGCTCACCACCGGGCGAGAACACTGAAGCTTTCTTT.

This clone was counted a single time. This chain connects TRBV9 to TRBJ2-3; D is ambiguous. V gave up 0 bases and J gave up 1 base, with 18 bases separating them. CDR3 length equals 18 residues. Looked up from germline, CDR1 is SGDLS and CDR2 is YYNGEE. The CDR3 reads CASSVAFGSVWRTDTQYF. CDR3 DNA: TGTGCCAGCAGCGTAGCGTTTGGTAGTGTCTGGCGCACAGATACGCAGTATTTT.

The V call is TRBV6-6, the J call TRBJ1-1; D remains ambiguous. Germline V gives CDR1 MNHNY, CDR2 SVGAGI (reference sequence). The length of the CDR3 is 14 residues. Trimming removed 8 bases at V and 7 bases at J, with 20 bases between. CDR3 nucleotide sequence: TGTGCCAGCCCTAGGTCCGCCGATCTCAATGAAGCTTTCTTT. This translates into CASPRSADLNEAFF.

In this sample, this clone turned up once. The chain recombines TRBV6-8 with TRBJ1-5; D call uncertain. Germline V gene lookup returns CDR1 MNHGY and CDR2 SAAAGT. This CDR3 is 16 amino acids long. Between the trimmed V and J ends, which lost 5 bases and 6 bases, there was a span of 20 bases. CDR3 residues: CASSHLLEKGSQPQHF. The CDR3 DNA reads as TGTGCCAGCAGTCACCTCTTGGAAAAGGGTAGTCAGCCCCAGCATTTT.

The gene calls are TRBV5-1 and TRBJ1-2; tentative D call: TRBD1 (5 bases). Germline V gene sequence: CDR1 SGHRS, CDR2 YFSETQ. The CDR3 has 15 residues. With 0 bases removed from V and 7 bases from J, the gap between germline ends came to 16 bases. CDR3 region: CASSLAGDGLGGYTF. In DNA form, the CDR3 reads TGCGCCAGCAGCTTGGCGGGGGATGGATTAGGTGGCTACACCTTC.

This sequence joins TRBV7-9 and TRBJ2-1; D might be TRBD1 (6 bases). The V gene lost 6 bases and the J gene lost 2 bases, with 14 bases spanning the gap. Germline loops: CDR1 SEHNR, CDR2 FQNEAQ (reference sequence). The CDR3 totals 15 residues. CDR3 sequence reads: CASRRQGPTYNEQFF. The DNA for the CDR3 is TGTGCCAGCAGACGCCAGGGGCCTACCTACAATGAGCAGTTCTTC.

CDR3 DNA: TGCGCCAGCAGCTTACGAACCACAGGGAACACAGATACGCAGTATTTT. Protein: CASSLRTTGNTDTQYF. The rearrangement uses TRBV5-1 and TRBJ2-3; D is possibly TRBD1 (6 bases). The CDR3 consists of 16 residues. Trimming pared 2 bases from V and 2 bases from J, leaving 15 bases between. CDR1 and CDR2 (germline): SGHRS, YFSETQ.

The chain joins TRBV19 to TRBJ2-1; 10 bases fit TRBD2. The J segment lost 3 bases and the V segment lost 4 bases, leaving 3 bases of the junction unmatched. Germline V gene lookup returns CDR1 LNHDA and CDR2 SQIVND (reference sequence). The CDR3 is 15 residues long. CDR3 in DNA: TGTGCCAGTAGTAGGAAGCGGGAGGGCTACAATGAGCAGTTCTTC. Protein product: CASSRKREGYNEQFF.

The chain has TRBV4-1 and TRBJ1-2; TRBD1 agrees at 7 bases. Per the germline V gene, CDR1 is MGHRA and CDR2 is YSYEKL. CDR3 length: 16 amino acids. The V gene end was trimmed by 1 base and the J gene end by 7 bases; junction bases not matched to a gene: 12. CDR3 sequence: CASSQGGKGGAFGYTF. The CDR3 DNA sequence: TGCGCCAGCAGCCAAGGGGGGAAAGGGGGCGCGTTTGGCTACACCTTC.

J is TRBJ1-1 and V is TRBV5-1; D possibly corresponds to TRBD1 (6 bases). Between the trimmed V and J ends, which lost 5 bases and 4 bases, there was a span of 15 bases. The CDR3 spans 14 residues. CDR1 is SGHRS and CDR2 is YFSETQ in the germline V gene. The CDR3 DNA reads TGCGCCAGCAGACCCCGGGGAGGGGGCACTGAAGCTTTCTTT. Translating it yields CASRPRGGGTEAFF.

The chain links TRBV5-4 to TRBJ2-7; 8 positions agree with TRBD1. After removal of 4 bases from V and 5 bases from J, the junction contained 8 bases not matched to a gene. Germline loops: CDR1 SGHNT, CDR2 YYREEE (reference sequence). The CDR3 length is 14 residues. As DNA, the CDR3 is TGTGCCAGCAGCCTGGACAGGGAGTCCCACGAGCAGTACTTC. Translated, it gives CASSLDRESHEQYF.

This sequence joins TRBV29-1 and TRBJ2-1; TRBD2 aligns across 9 bases. The V gene's germline CDR1 is SQVTM and CDR2 ANQGSEA. The CDR3 runs to 14 residues. V lost 6 bases to trimming and J lost 4 bases; unmatched junction nucleotides: 7. CDR3 nucleotides: TGCAGCGTCACGGGTAGCGGGAGTTACAATGAGCAGTTCTTC. Translating it yields CSVTGSGSYNEQFF.

This clone showed up just once. The CDR3 DNA is TGTGCCAGCAGCTCAAATGTTTACAGGGCCGGGGCGACCAAAAACATTCAGTACTTC. Protein sequence: CASSSNVYRAGATKNIQYF. The chain has TRBV7-6 and TRBJ2-4, with a tentative D call TRBD1 (6 bases). V was shortened by 4 bases and J by 2 bases, with 24 bases between the two germline ends. The CDR3 is made up of 19 amino acids. The germline CDR1 and CDR2 sequences are SGHVS and FNYEAQ.

This clone was counted only a few times. This chain uses TRBV25-1 with TRBJ1-2; D is perhaps TRBD1 (5 bases). Germline V CDR1 and CDR2: MGHDK, SYGVNS. CDR3 length equals 13 residues. V lost 6 bases, J lost 4 bases, and 12 bases lay in between. The CDR3 DNA reads TGTGCCAGCAGCCCCCCAGGGCGCTATGGCTACACCTTC. Its protein is CASSPPGRYGYTF.

The chain links TRBV9 to TRBJ2-3; D may match TRBD1 or TRBD2 (5 bases each). Per the germline V gene, CDR1 is SGDLS and CDR2 is YYNGEE. Deletions cut 3 bases from V and 0 bases from J, with 8 bases between. This CDR3 comprises 14 residues. CDR3 residues: CASSAGPSTDTQYF. The CDR3 DNA follows: TGTGCCAGCAGCGCGGGACCTAGCACAGATACGCAGTATTTT.

V usage is TRBV27 and J usage is TRBJ2-3; TRBD2 matches at 7 bases. Trimming removed 4 bases from V and 2 bases from J; junction bases left unmatched: 6. The CDR3 spans 15 residues. Per the germline V gene, CDR1 is MNHEY and CDR2 is SMNVEV (reference sequence). This CDR3 reads CASSSAGEPTDTQYF. CDR3 nucleotides: TGTGCCAGCAGTTCCGCGGGGGAGCCCACAGATACGCAGTATTTT.

The chain carries TRBV15 and TRBJ1-5; D is possibly TRBD1 (5 bases). The CDR3 covers 17 residues. The V gene's germline CDR1 is LNHNV and CDR2 YYDKDF (reference sequence). Trimming cost V 1 base and J 2 bases, with 15 bases left between them. The CDR3 reads CATSRAPQSRGNQPQHF. DNA of the CDR3: TGTGCCACCAGCAGAGCGCCCCAATCCAGGGGCAATCAGCCCCAGCATTTT.

The rearrangement joins TRBV19 to TRBJ2-1, with TRBD2 identical over 7 bases. The CDR3 runs to 14 residues. CDR1 is LNHDA, CDR2 SQIVND, per germline (reference sequence). The J segment lost 16 bases and the V segment lost 0 bases, leaving 12 bases of the junction unmatched. The CDR3 bases are TGTGCCAGTAGTATAGATCTATGGGGGAGGGCCGACTTCTTC. Amino acid sequence: CASSIDLWGRADFF.

The rearrangement links TRBV14 to TRBJ2-2; either TRBD1 or TRBD2 may fit D (5 bases each). Trimming pared 1 base from V and 8 bases from J, leaving 14 bases between. CDR3 length: 15 amino acids. The germline CDR1 and CDR2 sequences are SGHDN and FVKESK. In DNA, the CDR3 is TGTGCCAGCAGCCAAGTTCGGGACGGTTGGGGGGAGCTGTTTTTT. It yields the protein CASSQVRDGWGELFF. The variable domain in full, completed from reference TRBV14 and TRBJ2-2, reads EAGVTQFPSHSVIEKGQTVTLRCDPISGHDNLYWYRRVMGKEIKFLLHFVKESKQDESGMPNNRFLAERTGGTYSTLKVQPAELEDSGVYFCASSQVRDGWGELFFGEGSRLTVL.